One T cell receptor beta chain is described in this entry. It has no known antigen specificity. Per-base qualities were not stored, and no clone one base away is much larger. Genomic DNA was isolated from the sorted cells so that the TCRbeta CDR3 region could be sequenced. The immunoSEQ Assay was used to sequence the TCRbeta CDR3 regions. This is the immuneACCESS table as TCRdb keeps it, with only in-frame sequences that have V and J called. A part of the clones is gone; compared with another copy, unresolved V genes explain less than half, and the rest is unexplained. This sample lists about 70,000 clones; roughly 90% were detected once. Approximately 8% of the sample goes to the ten largest clones. Trimming removed 3 bases from V and 6 bases from J, leaving 2 bases between the germline ends. The CDR3 has 11 amino acids, counting the end cysteine and phenylalanine. This entry keeps only the CDR3 DNA: 33 bases, framed from base 1. The germline V gene specifies ENHRY as CDR1 and SYGVKD as CDR2.

The trial excluded patients who had a history of autoimmune disease or who were on systemic immunosuppression. Peripheral blood for TCR sequencing was collected from all dose cohorts at baseline, on cycle 4 day 1, and on cycle 7 day 1. The samples were taken from a phase I, first-in-human, multicenter, open-label dose-escalation trial of ivuxolimab. Adults with locally advanced or metastatic melanoma, renal cell, hepatocellular, or head and neck squamous cell carcinoma were enrolled in the trial. Before TCR sequencing, CD4+ T cells and CD8+ T cells from peripheral blood were sorted into separate populations. The sample is drawn from a study of OX40 agonist ivuxolimab in advanced cancers. Describing the broader study: The costimulatory receptor OX40 (CD134) was targeted by ivuxolimab, a fully human IgG2 agonistic monoclonal antibody. Intravenous ivuxolimab was administered to patients every 2 weeks at six dose levels: 0.01, 0.1, 0.3, 1.5, 3 and 10 mg/kg. Among the roughly 54 dose-escalation patients, roughly 20 had hepatocellular carcinoma, 15 or so melanoma, 9 renal cell carcinoma and 9 head and neck cancer. In the dose-escalation cohort, around four fifths of patients were male, and the mean age was approximately 60 years, with a range of roughly 23 to 85. Patients were allowed to have had prior anti-PD-1, anti-PD-L1 or anti-CTLA-4 therapy, and around 43% of the dose-escalation patients had been treated with checkpoint inhibitors. Partial responses occurred in three dose-escalation patients: two with cutaneous melanoma and one with hepatocellular carcinoma. Peripheral TCRbeta sequencing aimed to test whether ivuxolimab altered TCR sequence diversity and caused clonal T-cell expansion. The monotherapy dose-escalation portion (N of about 50 patients) of the phase I ivuxolimab trial is reported in the paper. Here is what the overall study found, with its caveats: Low levels of normalized T-cell clonal expansion were also shown by some nonresponding patients. After ivuxolimab, expanded clones were on average more numerous among CD8+ T cells than among CD4+ T cells. In the 0.1-3.0 mg/kg groups, partial responders were among the patients with the lowest normalized peripheral clonal expansion, particularly in CD8+ T cells. Which antigens the clonally expanded peripheral T cells were specific for was not determined. At doses from 0.1 to 3.0 mg/kg, clonal expansion was seen in both CD4+ and CD8+ blood T cells between baseline and week 6.

The rearrangement joined TRBV10-3 to TRBJ2-2; no D gene call is confident. The receptor comes from an adult with an advanced solid tumor such as melanoma, head and neck, liver or kidney cancer. The starting material was CD4+ or CD8+ T cells sorted from blood, obtained in a trial of the OX40 agonist ivuxolimab. In nucleotide form, the sequence is TGTGCCATCAGTGACCCCGGGGAGCTGTTTTTT. The translation is CAISDPGELFF.